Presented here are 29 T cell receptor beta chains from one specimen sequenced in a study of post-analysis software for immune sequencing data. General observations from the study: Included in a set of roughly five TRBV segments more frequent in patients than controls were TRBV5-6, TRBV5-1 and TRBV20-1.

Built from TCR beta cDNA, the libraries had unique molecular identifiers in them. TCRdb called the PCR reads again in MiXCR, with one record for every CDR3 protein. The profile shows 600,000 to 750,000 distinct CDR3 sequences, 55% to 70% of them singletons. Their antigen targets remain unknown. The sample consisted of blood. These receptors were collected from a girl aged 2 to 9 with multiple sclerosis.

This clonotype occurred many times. Written as DNA, the CDR3 is TGTGCCAGCAGCCCTAGGGACAGGGAATACGAGCAGTACTTC. Translation: CASSPRDREYEQYF. V usage is TRBV3-1 and J usage is TRBJ2-7; 9 bases agree with TRBD1. The CDR3 covers 14 residues. The J segment lost 4 bases and the V segment lost 4 bases, leaving 5 bases of the junction unmatched. Germline V gene lookup returns CDR1 LGHDT and CDR2 YNNKEL (reference sequence).

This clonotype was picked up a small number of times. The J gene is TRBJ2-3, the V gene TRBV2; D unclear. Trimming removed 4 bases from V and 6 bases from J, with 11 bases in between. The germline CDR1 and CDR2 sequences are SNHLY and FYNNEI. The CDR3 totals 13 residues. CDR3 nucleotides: TGTGCCAGCAGTGCCGGGTCAGAGGATACGCAGTATTTT. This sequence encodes CASSAGSEDTQYF.

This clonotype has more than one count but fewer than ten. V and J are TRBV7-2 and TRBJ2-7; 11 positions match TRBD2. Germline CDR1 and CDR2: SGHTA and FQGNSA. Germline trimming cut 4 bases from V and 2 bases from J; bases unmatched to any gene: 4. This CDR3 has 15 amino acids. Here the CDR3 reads CASSYSGRAPYEQYF. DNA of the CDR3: TGTGCCAGCAGCTATAGCGGGAGGGCTCCCTACGAGCAGTACTTC. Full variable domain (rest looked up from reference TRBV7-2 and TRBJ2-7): GAGVSQSPSNKVTEKGKDVELRCDPISGHTALYWYRQSLGQGLEFLIYFQGNSAPDKSGLPSDRFSAERTGGSVSTLTIQRTQQEDSAVYLCASSYSGRAPYEQYFGPGTRLTVT.

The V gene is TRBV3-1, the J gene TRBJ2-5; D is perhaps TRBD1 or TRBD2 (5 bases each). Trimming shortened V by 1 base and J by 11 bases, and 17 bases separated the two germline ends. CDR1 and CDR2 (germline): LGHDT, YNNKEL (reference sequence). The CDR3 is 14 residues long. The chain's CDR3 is CASSQGTDRGEQYF. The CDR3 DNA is TGTGCCAGCAGCCAAGGGACGGATCGAGGGGAGCAGTACTTC.

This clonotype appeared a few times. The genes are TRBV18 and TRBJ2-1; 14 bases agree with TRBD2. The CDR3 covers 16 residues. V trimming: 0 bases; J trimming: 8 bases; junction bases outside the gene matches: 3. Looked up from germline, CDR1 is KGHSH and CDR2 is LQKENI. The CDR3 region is CASSPPGTSGSYEQFF. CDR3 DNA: TGTGCCAGCTCACCACCCGGGACTAGCGGGAGTTATGAGCAGTTCTTC. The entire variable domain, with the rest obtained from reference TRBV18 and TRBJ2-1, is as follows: NAGVMQNPRHLVRRRGQEARLRCSPMKGHSHVYWYRQLPEEGLKFMVYLQKENIIDESGMPKERFSAEFPKEGPSILRIQQVVRGDSAAYFCASSPPGTSGSYEQFFGPGTRLTVL.

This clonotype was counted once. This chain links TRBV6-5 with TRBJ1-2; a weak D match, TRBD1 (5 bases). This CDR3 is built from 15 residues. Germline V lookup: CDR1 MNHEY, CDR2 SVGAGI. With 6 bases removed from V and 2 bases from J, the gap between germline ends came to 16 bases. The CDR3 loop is CASSQPPEGNYGYTF. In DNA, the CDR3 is TGTGCCAGCAGCCAACCCCCAGAGGGGAACTATGGCTACACCTTC.

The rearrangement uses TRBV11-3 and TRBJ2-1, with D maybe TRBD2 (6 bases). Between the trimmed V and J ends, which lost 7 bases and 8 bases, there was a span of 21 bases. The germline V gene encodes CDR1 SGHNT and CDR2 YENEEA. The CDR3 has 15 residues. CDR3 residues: CASNRGVGGRDEQFF. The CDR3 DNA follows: TGTGCCAGCAACCGAGGGGTGGGGGGTAGAGATGAGCAGTTCTTC.

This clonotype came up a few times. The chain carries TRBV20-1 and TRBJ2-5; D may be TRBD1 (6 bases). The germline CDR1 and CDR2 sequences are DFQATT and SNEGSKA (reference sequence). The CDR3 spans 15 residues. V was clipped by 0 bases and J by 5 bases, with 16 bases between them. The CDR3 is CSARDLGGPGETQYF. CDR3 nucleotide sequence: TGCAGTGCTAGAGATTTAGGGGGTCCCGGCGAGACCCAGTACTTC.

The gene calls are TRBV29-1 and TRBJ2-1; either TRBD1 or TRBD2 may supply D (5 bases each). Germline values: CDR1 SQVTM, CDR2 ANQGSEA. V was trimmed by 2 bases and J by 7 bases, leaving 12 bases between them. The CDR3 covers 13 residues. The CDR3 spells CSVEQQGVNEQFF. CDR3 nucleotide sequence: TGCAGCGTTGAACAGCAGGGAGTAAATGAGCAGTTCTTC.

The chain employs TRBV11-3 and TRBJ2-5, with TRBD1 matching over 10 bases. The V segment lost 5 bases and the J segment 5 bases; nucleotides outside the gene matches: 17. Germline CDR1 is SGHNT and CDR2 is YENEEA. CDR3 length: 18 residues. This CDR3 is CASSRIGNGDRGLETQYF. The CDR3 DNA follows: TGTGCCAGCAGCCGTATAGGGAACGGGGACAGGGGACTGGAGACCCAGTACTTC.

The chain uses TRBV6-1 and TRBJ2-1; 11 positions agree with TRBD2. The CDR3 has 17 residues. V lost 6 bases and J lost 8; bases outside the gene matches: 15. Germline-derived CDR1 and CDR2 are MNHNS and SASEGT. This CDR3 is CASSPFLSLAGEDEQFF. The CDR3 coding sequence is TGTGCCAGCAGCCCCTTCCTCTCACTAGCGGGAGAGGATGAGCAGTTCTTC.

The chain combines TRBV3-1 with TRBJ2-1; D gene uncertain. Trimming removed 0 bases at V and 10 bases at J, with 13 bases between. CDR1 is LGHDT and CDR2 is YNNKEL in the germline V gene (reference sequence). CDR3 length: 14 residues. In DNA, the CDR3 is TGTGCCAGCAGCCAAGATCAGGCGGCGCGCGAGCAGTTCTTC. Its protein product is CASSQDQAAREQFF.

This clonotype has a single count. CDR3 region: CASTKTGPYGYTF. The CDR3 DNA follows: TGTGCCAGCACCAAAACGGGTCCCTATGGCTACACCTTC. The chain employs TRBV6-1 and TRBJ1-2, with no clear D. The germline V gene has CDR1 MNHNS and CDR2 SASEGT. Trimming took off 7 bases at V and 4 bases at J, with 13 bases between the two ends. CDR3 size: 13 residues.

In DNA form, the CDR3 reads TGTGCCACCAGCAGTCAGCGGGAGTCCACAGATACGCAGTATTTT. The encoded protein is CATSSQRESTDTQYF. The chain recombines TRBV15 with TRBJ2-3, with 8 bases matching TRBD2. The V gene end was trimmed by 3 bases and the J gene end by 2 bases; junction bases not matched to a gene: 4. The CDR3 consists of 15 residues. Germline loops: CDR1 LNHNV, CDR2 YYDKDF (reference sequence).

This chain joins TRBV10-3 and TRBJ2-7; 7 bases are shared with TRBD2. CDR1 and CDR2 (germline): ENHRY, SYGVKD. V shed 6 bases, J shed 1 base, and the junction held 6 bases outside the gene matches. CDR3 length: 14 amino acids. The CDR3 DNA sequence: TGTGCCATCAGGGAGGCGGGAGCATCCTACGAGCAGTACTTC. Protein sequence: CAIREAGASYEQYF.

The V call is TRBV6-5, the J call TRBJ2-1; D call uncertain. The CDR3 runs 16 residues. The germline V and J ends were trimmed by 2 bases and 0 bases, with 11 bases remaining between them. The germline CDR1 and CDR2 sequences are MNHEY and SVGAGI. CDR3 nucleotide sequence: TGTGCCAGCAGTTACGAGAGACCCCGCTCCTACAATGAGCAGTTCTTC. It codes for CASSYERPRSYNEQFF.

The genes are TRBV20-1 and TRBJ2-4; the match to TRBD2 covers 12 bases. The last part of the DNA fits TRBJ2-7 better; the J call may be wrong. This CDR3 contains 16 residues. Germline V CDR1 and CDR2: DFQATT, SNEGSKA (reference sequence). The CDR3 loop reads CSASPSLTSGGYEQYF. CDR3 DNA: TGCAGTGCTAGTCCCTCCCTTACTAGCGGGGGGTACGAGCAGTACTTC.

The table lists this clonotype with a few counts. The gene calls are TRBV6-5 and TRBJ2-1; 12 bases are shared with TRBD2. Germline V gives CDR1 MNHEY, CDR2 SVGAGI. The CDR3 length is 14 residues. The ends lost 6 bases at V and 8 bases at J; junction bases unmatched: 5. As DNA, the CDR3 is TGTGCCAGCAGGACTAGCGGGAGTTCGGATGAGCAGTTCTTC. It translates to CASRTSGSSDEQFF.

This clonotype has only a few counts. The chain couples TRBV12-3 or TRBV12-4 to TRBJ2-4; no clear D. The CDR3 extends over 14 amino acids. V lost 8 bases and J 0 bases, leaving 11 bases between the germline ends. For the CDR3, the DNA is TGTGCCAGCTCCGGACGGAAAGCCAAAAACATTCAGTACTTC. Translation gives CASSGRKAKNIQYF.

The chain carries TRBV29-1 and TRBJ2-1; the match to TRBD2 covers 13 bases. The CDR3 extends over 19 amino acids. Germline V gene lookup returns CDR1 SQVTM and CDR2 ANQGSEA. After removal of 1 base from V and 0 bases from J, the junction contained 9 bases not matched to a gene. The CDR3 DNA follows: TGCAGCGTTGAAGCCGCCGGGACTAGCGGGGAAAGCTCCTACAATGAGCAGTTCTTC. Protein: CSVEAAGTSGESSYNEQFF.

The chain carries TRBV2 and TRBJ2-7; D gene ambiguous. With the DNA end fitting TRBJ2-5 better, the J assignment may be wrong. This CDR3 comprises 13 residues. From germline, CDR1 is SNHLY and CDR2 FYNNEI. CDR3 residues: CASSEQKVETQYF. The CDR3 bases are TGTGCCAGCAGTGAACAAAAAGTAGAGACCCAGTACTTC.

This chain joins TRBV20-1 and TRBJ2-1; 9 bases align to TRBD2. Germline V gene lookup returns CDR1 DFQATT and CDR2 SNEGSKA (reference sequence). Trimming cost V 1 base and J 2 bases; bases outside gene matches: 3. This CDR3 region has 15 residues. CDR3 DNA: TGCAGTGCTAGAGTCGCGGGAGGGGCCTACAATGAGCAGTTCTTC. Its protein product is CSARVAGGAYNEQFF.

Here the CDR3 DNA reads TGTGCCAGCAGTTACTCAGGGACTCCCCTCAATGAGCAGTTCTTC. It translates to CASSYSGTPLNEQFF. The rearrangement joins TRBV6-5 to TRBJ2-1; the D gene is possibly TRBD2 (6 bases). Trimming removed 0 bases at V and 6 bases at J, with 12 bases between. CDR1 and CDR2 from the germline V gene are MNHEY and SVGAGI. This CDR3 contains 15 residues.

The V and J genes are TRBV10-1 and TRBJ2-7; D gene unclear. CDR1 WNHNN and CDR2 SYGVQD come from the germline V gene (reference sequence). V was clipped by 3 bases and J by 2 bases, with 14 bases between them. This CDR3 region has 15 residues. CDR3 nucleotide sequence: TGCGCCAGCAGTGAAACGGGCCGCAGCCCCTACGAGCAGTACTTC. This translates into CASSETGRSPYEQYF.

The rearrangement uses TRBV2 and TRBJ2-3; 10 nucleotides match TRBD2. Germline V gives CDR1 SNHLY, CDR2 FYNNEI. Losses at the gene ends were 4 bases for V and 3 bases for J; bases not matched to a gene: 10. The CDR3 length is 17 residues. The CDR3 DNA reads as TGTGCCAGCAGTGTACACGCAGCGGGAGGGCCTACAGATACGCAGTATTTT. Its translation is CASSVHAAGGPTDTQYF.

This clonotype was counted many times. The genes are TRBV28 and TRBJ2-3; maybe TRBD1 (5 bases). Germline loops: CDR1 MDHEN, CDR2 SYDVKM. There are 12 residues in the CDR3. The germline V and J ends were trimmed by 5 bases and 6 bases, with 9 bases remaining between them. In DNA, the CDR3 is TGTGCCAGCAGTCCCCCAGGGGATACGCAGTATTTT. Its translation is CASSPPGDTQYF.

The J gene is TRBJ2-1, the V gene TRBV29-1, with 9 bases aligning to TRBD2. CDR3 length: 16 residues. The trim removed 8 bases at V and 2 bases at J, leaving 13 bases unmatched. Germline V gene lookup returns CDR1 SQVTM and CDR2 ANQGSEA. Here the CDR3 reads CSFARGGLATYNEQFF. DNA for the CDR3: TGCAGCTTCGCGCGGGGGGGGCTGGCCACCTACAATGAGCAGTTCTTC.

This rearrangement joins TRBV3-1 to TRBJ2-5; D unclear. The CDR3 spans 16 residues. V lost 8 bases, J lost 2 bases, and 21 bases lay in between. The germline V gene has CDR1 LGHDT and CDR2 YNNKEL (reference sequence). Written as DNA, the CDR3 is TGTGCCAGCGGAAAATCAACTTTGATCCCACAAGAGACCCAGTACTTC. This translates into CASGKSTLIPQETQYF.

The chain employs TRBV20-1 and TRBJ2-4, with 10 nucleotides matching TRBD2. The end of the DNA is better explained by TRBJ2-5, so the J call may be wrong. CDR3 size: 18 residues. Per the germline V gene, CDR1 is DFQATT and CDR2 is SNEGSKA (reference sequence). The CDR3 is CSARDLGLAGVWQETQYF. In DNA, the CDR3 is TGCAGTGCTAGAGATCTAGGGCTAGCGGGGGTGTGGCAAGAGACCCAGTACTTC.